One sample yielded the 11 T cell receptor beta chains listed below, sequenced in a study of blood T cell repertoires in COVID-19. Produced via immunoSEQ multiplex PCR; TCRdb's table is partial and in-frame only. The sample contains 90,000 or so clones, less than 95% of which appear only once. Sample: peripheral blood. The receptors here all came from a man aged 18-30 years with COVID-19, enrolled during active disease.

The chain links TRBV7-9 to TRBJ1-5; D might be TRBD1 (6 bases). The CDR3 sequence is 14 residues long. CDR1 and CDR2 from the germline V gene are SEHNR and FQNEAQ (reference sequence). V lost 0 bases to trimming and J lost 15 bases, with 18 bases between them. CDR3 amino acids: CASSLAGAGENLHF. DNA for the CDR3: TGTGCCAGCAGCTTAGCGGGGGCAGGGGAAAATTTGCATTTT.

This clone appeared a single time. The rearrangement uses TRBV4-3 and TRBJ2-2; TRBD2 matches 7 bases. The J segment lost 6 bases and the V segment lost 0 bases, leaving 7 bases of the junction unmatched. Germline V gives CDR1 LGHNA, CDR2 YSLEER. The CDR3 sequence is 16 residues long. The CDR3 loop reads CASSQETLGGAGELFF. The DNA of the CDR3 is TGCGCCAGCAGCCAAGAAACGTTGGGGGGGGCCGGGGAGCTGTTTTTT.

V is TRBV2 and J is TRBJ2-7; a possible D gene is TRBD1 (5 bases). The CDR3 is 13 residues long. Per germline, CDR1 SNHLY and CDR2 FYNNEI. The V end was cut by 6 bases, the J end by 3 bases, with 12 bases between. CDR3 amino acids: CASRYRIYYEQYF. DNA of the CDR3: TGTGCCAGCAGGTACAGGATATACTACGAGCAGTACTTC.

This chain uses TRBV9 with TRBJ2-3, with TRBD2 matching over 8 bases. The CDR3 consists of 16 residues. Germline V gene lookup returns CDR1 SGDLS and CDR2 YYNGEE. After removal of 2 bases from V and 3 bases from J, the junction contained 8 bases not matched to a gene. The CDR3 protein is CASSVEAGAGTDTQYF. The DNA for the CDR3 is TGTGCCAGCAGCGTCGAAGCGGGAGCGGGAACAGATACGCAGTATTTT.

The chain recombines TRBV3-1 (or the pseudogene TRBV3-2) with TRBJ2-1; D remains ambiguous. The germline V gene encodes CDR1 LGHDT and CDR2 YNNKEL (reference sequence). The CDR3 spans 18 residues. Trimming took off 0 bases at V and 0 bases at J, with 15 bases between the two ends. CDR3 DNA sequence: TGTGCCAGCAGCCAAGATTGGAGTGGCGAGAGCTCCTACAATGAGCAGTTCTTC. Translating gives CASSQDWSGESSYNEQFF.

This clone was recorded once. V and J are TRBV6-2 or TRBV6-3 and TRBJ2-7; TRBD2 matches at 7 bases. This CDR3 is 14 amino acids long. Trimming cost V 6 bases and J 5 bases; bases outside gene matches: 10. Germline lookup yields CDR1 MNHEY and CDR2 SVGEGT. CDR3 in amino acids: CASSRDGEGNEQYF. Here the CDR3 DNA reads TGTGCCAGCAGCCGAGATGGGGAGGGAAACGAGCAGTACTTC.

V usage is TRBV24-1 and J usage is TRBJ1-5, with D perhaps TRBD1 (5 bases). The ends were cut back, 3 bases at V and 4 bases at J, with 15 bases in the middle. This CDR3 has 16 amino acids. CDR1 is KGHDR, CDR2 SFDVKD, per germline. CDR3 region: CATSDGDSVPNQPQHF. DNA for the CDR3: TGTGCCACCAGTGATGGCGACAGCGTACCTAATCAGCCCCAGCATTTT.

The chain carries TRBV28 and TRBJ1-5; weak D call: TRBD1 (5 bases). The CDR3 is 15 amino acids. Deletions cut 6 bases from V and 6 bases from J, with 18 bases between. Germline V gene sequence: CDR1 MDHEN, CDR2 SYDVKM. CDR3 residues: CASRHGLGLRQPQHF. CDR3 nucleotide sequence: TGTGCCAGCAGACATGGCCTGGGGCTGCGTCAGCCCCAGCATTTT.

This chain links TRBV28 with TRBJ2-7; D remains ambiguous. In germline, CDR1 is MDHEN, CDR2 SYDVKM. CDR3 length: 16 residues. V lost 6 bases, J lost 1 base, and 19 bases lay in between. For the CDR3, the DNA is TGTGCCAGCAGCCTGTGGAGCCTGTCCGGATCCTACGAGCAGTACTTC. It codes for CASSLWSLSGSYEQYF.

The genes are TRBV14 and TRBJ2-7; tentatively, D is TRBD1 (6 bases). There are 17 residues in the CDR3. The V end was cut by 2 bases, the J end by 0 bases, with 17 bases between. Looked up from germline, CDR1 is SGHDN and CDR2 is FVKESK. The CDR3 sequence is CASSQLSRRGGSYEQYF. The CDR3 DNA is TGTGCCAGCAGCCAATTATCCCGACGAGGGGGCTCCTACGAGCAGTACTTC.

The J gene is TRBJ1-2, the V gene TRBV19; no firm D call. Germline CDR1 reads LNHDA; CDR2 reads SQIVND (reference sequence). Trimming took off 8 bases at V and 1 base at J, with 8 bases between the two ends. CDR3 length: 12 residues. The chain's CDR3 is CASGGFNYGYTF. CDR3 DNA sequence: TGTGCCAGTGGAGGGTTTAACTATGGCTACACCTTC. Looking up the rest from reference TRBV19 and TRBJ1-2 gives the full variable domain: DGGITQSPKYLFRKEGQNVTLSCEQNLNHDAMYWYRQDPGQGLRLIYYSQIVNDFQKGDIAEGYSVSREKKESFPLTVTSAQKNPTAFYLCASGGFNYGYTFGSGTRLTVV.